The next 18 T cell receptor beta chains were all read from a single sample in a study of regulatory T cells in long-lasting Graves disease. TCR beta libraries were built with iRepertoire HTBI primers and Arm-PCR of CDR3 regions. TCRdb redid the calling of the multiplex PCR reads with MiXCR, one entry per CDR3 protein. The sample shows hundreds of thousands of distinct CDR3 sequences, approximately 12% of them seen only once. Noted time point: newly diagnosed GD, antithyroid drugs for less than 3 months. The TCR library was made from RNA extracted from PBMCs. This same sample was also part of a study on T cells in Graves' hyperthyroidism and ophthalmopathy.

Sequenced here: peripheral blood mononuclear cells (PBMCs), sampled at new diagnosis, from a patient treated with antithyroid drugs. The receptors originated from a man aged 25 to 40 with Graves disease.

This clonotype was counted many times. The chain combines TRBV2 with TRBJ2-1; no firm D call. The CDR3 consists of 14 residues. Trimming shortened V by 0 bases and J by 4 bases, and 7 bases separated the two germline ends. The germline V gene encodes CDR1 SNHLY and CDR2 FYNNEI. CDR3 in amino acids: CASSEAWDYNEQFF. The DNA of the CDR3 is TGTGCCAGCAGTGAAGCTTGGGATTACAATGAGCAGTTCTTC.

This clonotype was counted ten times or more. The J gene is TRBJ2-5, the V gene TRBV6-2 or TRBV6-3; 10 bases line up with TRBD2. The CDR3 is made up of 18 amino acids. The junction had 9 bases not matched to a gene; V was cut back by 2 bases and J by 0 bases. The germline V gene has CDR1 MNHEY and CDR2 SVGEGT. CDR3 residues: CASSYPTRGTSDQETQYF. The CDR3 coding sequence is TGTGCCAGCAGTTACCCAACCCGCGGGACTAGCGACCAAGAGACCCAGTACTTC.

This clonotype was detected many times. The J gene is TRBJ2-1, the V gene TRBV12-3 or TRBV12-4; 11 nucleotides agree with TRBD2. The CDR3 consists of 19 residues. With 6 bases clipped from V and 2 bases from J, the junction kept 15 bases outside the gene matches. The CDR3 loop is CASRGPIPGLAVTYNEQFF. The CDR3 DNA reads as TGTGCCAGCAGGGGGCCAATCCCGGGACTAGCGGTAACCTACAATGAGCAGTTCTTC.

This clonotype was seen at least ten times. V usage is TRBV19 and J usage is TRBJ1-3; no clear D gene. The germline V and J ends were trimmed by 9 bases and 0 bases, with 12 bases remaining between them. Per the germline V gene, CDR1 is LNHDA and CDR2 is SQIVND (reference sequence). The CDR3 runs to 14 residues. The CDR3 reads CASSDGYSGNTIYF. The CDR3 nucleotides read TGTGCCAGCTCGGACGGCTACTCTGGAAACACCATATATTTT.

This clonotype was observed a handful of times. This chain joins TRBV20-1 and TRBJ2-3, with D uncertain. Trimming shortened V by 4 bases and J by 6 bases, and 14 bases separated the two germline ends. Germline lookup yields CDR1 DFQATT and CDR2 SNEGSKA (reference sequence). CDR3 length: 13 amino acids. The CDR3 DNA is TGCAGTGCTACTCCGGGCTTCTCGGATACGCAGTATTTT. Encoded protein: CSATPGFSDTQYF.

The chain joins TRBV10-3 to TRBJ1-1; D is uncertain. Trimming took 5 bases from V and 1 from J, leaving 11 bases between them. The length of the CDR3 is 14 residues. Germline V gene lookup returns CDR1 ENHRY and CDR2 SYGVKD. As DNA, the CDR3 is TGTGCCATCAGTACCCTGCAGGCGAACACTGAAGCTTTCTTT. Its protein is CAISTLQANTEAFF.

This clonotype was detected only a few times. This chain joins TRBV14 and TRBJ1-3, with D perhaps TRBD1 (5 bases). The CDR3 consists of 16 residues. V lost 0 bases and J 0 bases, leaving 9 bases between the germline ends. From germline, CDR1 is SGHDN and CDR2 FVKESK. The CDR3 region is CASSQERGRSGNTIYF. The CDR3 DNA reads TGTGCCAGCAGCCAAGAACGGGGACGCTCTGGAAACACCATATATTTT.

This clonotype was observed a few times. A much larger clone sits a single nucleotide away, making a read error possible. V usage is TRBV20-1 and J usage is TRBJ2-5; TRBD2 might be the D (7 bases). Germline CDR1 reads DFQATT; CDR2 reads SNEGSKA (reference sequence). V was clipped by 6 bases and J by 5 bases, with 19 bases between them. The CDR3 spans 14 residues. CDR3 amino acids: CSAHSVGGGETQYF. The CDR3 DNA reads as TGCAGTGCCCACTCAGTGGGAGGGGGGGAGACCCAGTACTTC.

V gene TRBV5-1 combines with J gene TRBJ2-3; a possible D gene is TRBD2 (6 bases). CDR1 and CDR2 (germline): SGHRS, YFSETQ. V was trimmed by 0 bases and J by 11 bases, leaving 10 bases between them. CDR3 size: 12 residues. The CDR3, as DNA: TGCGCCAGCAGCTTGGTTGGCGGGGTGCAGTATTTT. Encoded protein: CASSLVGGVQYF.

Remarks on this clonotype: A clone one base away is much larger, so this may be a read error. V is TRBV30 and J is TRBJ2-1, with 9 bases fitting TRBD2. The CDR3 sequence is 16 residues long. Germline V gives CDR1 GTSNPN, CDR2 SVGIG (reference sequence). The CDR3 DNA reads TGTGCCTGCAGTGTACAAGCGGGAGGTCCCTACAATGAGCAGTTCTTC. It encodes CACSVQAGGPYNEQFF.

The gene calls are TRBV30 and TRBJ2-1; 10 nucleotides agree with TRBD2. The CDR3 is 16 amino acids. The V gene's germline CDR1 is GTSNPN and CDR2 SVGIG (reference sequence). Trimming removed 2 bases from V and 6 bases from J; junction bases left unmatched: 10. The CDR3 DNA sequence: TGTGCCTGGAGTACCGGACCCAGCGGGAGGGCCAATGAGCAGTTCTTC. As protein: CAWSTGPSGRANEQFF.

The chain combines TRBV2 with TRBJ2-2, with D possibly TRBD1 on 6 matching bases. V was cut by 8 bases and J by 7 bases, with 8 bases left in between. The CDR3 consists of 11 residues. Germline V lookup: CDR1 SNHLY, CDR2 FYNNEI. Here the CDR3 reads CASQGLGELFF. For the CDR3, the DNA is TGTGCCAGCCAGGGGCTCGGGGAGCTGTTTTTT.

There are many counts of this clonotype. The V gene is TRBV11-1, the J gene TRBJ2-3; perhaps TRBD2 as D (6 bases). This CDR3 region has 16 residues. V dropped 3 bases and J dropped 1 base, with 14 bases sitting between them. The germline CDR1 and CDR2 sequences are SGHAT and FQDESV (reference sequence). The CDR3 sequence: CASSFAGTGGTDTQYF. CDR3 DNA sequence: TGTGCCAGCAGCTTCGCCGGGACGGGGGGCACAGATACGCAGTATTTT.

Comment on this clonotype: A read error may be the cause here, since a much bigger clone is one base away. The rearrangement uses TRBV12-3 or TRBV12-4 and TRBJ2-4, with unresolved D. The CDR3 spans 16 residues. Trimming stripped 5 bases from V and 0 bases from J, with 14 bases between. The CDR3 is CASSPVLDLAKNIQYF. The CDR3 DNA follows: TGTGCCAGCAGTCCCGTTTTAGATCTAGCCAAAAACATTCAGTACTTC.

A few counts support this clonotype. J is TRBJ2-1 and V is TRBV5-1; perhaps TRBD1 as D (5 bases). V gave up 8 bases and J gave up 7 bases, with 13 bases separating them. CDR3 length: 12 amino acids. The germline V gene encodes CDR1 SGHRS and CDR2 YFSETQ. CDR3 protein: CASQAGINEQFF. Here the CDR3 DNA reads TGCGCCAGTCAGGCAGGGATAAATGAGCAGTTCTTC.

This clonotype has only a few counts. The rearrangement uses TRBV5-1 and TRBJ2-3, with 9 positions matching TRBD1. The germline V gene has CDR1 SGHRS and CDR2 YFSETQ. The length of the CDR3 is 17 residues. The trim removed 3 bases at V and 2 bases at J, leaving 10 bases unmatched. CDR3 bases: TGCGCCAGCAGCTCGCAAACAGGGGGCGCTTTCACAGATACGCAGTATTTT. Encoded protein: CASSSQTGGAFTDTQYF.

This clonotype has ten or more counts. The chain links TRBV18 to TRBJ2-3; 8 bases map to TRBD1. Germline-derived CDR1 and CDR2 are KGHSH and LQKENI. The ends lost 3 bases at V and 0 bases at J; junction bases unmatched: 8. The CDR3 sequence is 17 residues long. The CDR3 is CASSPMNRGTSTDTQYF. Here the CDR3 DNA reads TGTGCCAGCTCACCGATGAACAGGGGGACGAGCACAGATACGCAGTATTTT. Using reference TRBV18 and TRBJ2-3 for the parts outside the CDR3, the full variable domain is NAGVMQNPRHLVRRRGQEARLRCSPMKGHSHVYWYRQLPEEGLKFMVYLQKENIIDESGMPKERFSAEFPKEGPSILRIQQVVRGDSAAYFCASSPMNRGTSTDTQYFGPGTRLTVL.

With regard to this clonotype: A much larger clone is a single base away; this may be a read error. The CDR3 does not end in the conserved phenylalanine or tryptophan, so this is likely a read error. V gene TRBV28 combines with J gene TRBJ1-6, with D possibly being TRBD1 (6 bases). In germline, CDR1 is MDHEN, CDR2 SYDVKM. V gave up 4 bases and J gave up 0 bases, with 16 bases separating them. The CDR3 runs to 18 residues. CDR3 sequence: CASSWGGQSSSYNSPLHL. The CDR3 bases are TGTGCCAGCAGTTGGGGTGGACAGTCGAGCTCCTATAATTCACCCCTCCACTTA.